The entry below gives a single TCR beta chain sequence along with its context. Its antigen specificity is not known. The input lacks base qualities; no much larger clone sits a single base away. According to the germline V gene, CDR1 reads MDHEN and CDR2 reads SYDVKM. V loses 6 bases at its end and J loses 2 bases; junction bases beyond the gene matches: 1. The cysteine opens and the phenylalanine closes a CDR3 of 14 amino acids. Only the CDR3 DNA stays, 42 bases, in frame from base 1. The data originate from a study of blood T cell repertoires in COVID-19 (dated by TCRdb to about 2020). Background on the whole study: The collaborator samples originated in the United States, Italy and Spain and spanned the acute and convalescent phases of COVID-19. Where HLA class I and class II types were available, the types were taken from metadata supplied by the sample provider, not from assay-based typing. The dataset comprised deeply sampled blood TCRbeta repertoires from subjects exposed to, actively infected with, or recovered from COVID-19. Sample metadata almost always included a de-identified subject ID, COVID-19 status, age in years and sex. Samples came from the ongoing ImmuneRACE study (first 160 participants) plus 1,254 subjects from 6 global collaborators. The repertoires were released in a freely available public database meant as a resource for research on the immune response to SARS-CoV-2. The material from the prospective study consisted of cDNA or gDNA derived from T cells, B-cell-depleted T cells, or PBMCs.

Whole blood was collected in K2EDTA tubes by collaborating institutions according to the institutions' own protocols. For TCRbeta analysis, collaborators shipped samples in one of three forms: frozen whole blood, isolated PBMCs, or DNA extracted from either of those sample types. The immunoSEQ Assay, a bias-controlled multiplex PCR, was used to amplify TCRbeta CDR3 regions from genomic DNA. Per the authors' processing: Within the assay, amplification of reference gene primers was used to estimate how many nucleated cells each sample contained. To quantify the absolute abundance of each unique TCRbeta CDR3 rearrangement, sequence reads were collapsed and filtered. For each sample, productive Simpson clonality was calculated as the square root of Simpson's diversity index over productive rearrangements. TCRdb re-hosts the immuneACCESS table, in-frame sequences only. Its copies lack some clones; in the studies checked, an unresolved V gene accounts for under half of them, and the cause for the rest is not known. The V and J calls and clone size were taken over from that table, and D and trimming were inferred from the DNA. The sample table shows around 97,000 clones, and roughly 90% are seen once. Around 3.8% of the sample goes to the ten largest clones.

Paper-wide results and their limitations: The amount of clinical and demographic metadata varied by source and participant and was provided uncurated.

The origin of this receptor is a woman aged 55-70 years with acute or convalescent COVID-19. Sequencing was performed on peripheral blood. The chain joins TRBV28 to TRBJ1-1; 12 nucleotides in the junction match TRBD1. The CDR3 in this case is CASRGTGGNTEAFF. The bases are TGTGCCAGCAGGGGGACAGGGGGCAACACTGAAGCTTTCTTT.